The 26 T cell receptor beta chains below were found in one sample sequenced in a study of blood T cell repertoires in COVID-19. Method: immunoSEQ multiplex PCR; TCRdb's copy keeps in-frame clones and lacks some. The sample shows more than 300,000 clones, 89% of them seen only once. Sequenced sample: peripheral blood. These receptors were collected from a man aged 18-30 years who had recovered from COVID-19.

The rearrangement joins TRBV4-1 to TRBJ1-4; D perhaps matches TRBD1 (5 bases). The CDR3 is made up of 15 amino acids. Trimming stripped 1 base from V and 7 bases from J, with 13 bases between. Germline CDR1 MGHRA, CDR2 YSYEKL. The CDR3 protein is CASSQVLGLGEKLFF. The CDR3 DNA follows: TGCGCCAGCAGCCAAGTATTGGGGCTTGGTGAAAAACTGTTTTTT.

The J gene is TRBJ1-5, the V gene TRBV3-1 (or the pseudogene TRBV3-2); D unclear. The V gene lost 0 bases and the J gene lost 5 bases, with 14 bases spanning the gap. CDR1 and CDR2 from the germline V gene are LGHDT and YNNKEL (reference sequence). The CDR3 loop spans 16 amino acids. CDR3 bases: TGTGCCAGCAGCCAAGATCGACCCGGGATAGATCAGCCCCAGCATTTT. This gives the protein CASSQDRPGIDQPQHF.

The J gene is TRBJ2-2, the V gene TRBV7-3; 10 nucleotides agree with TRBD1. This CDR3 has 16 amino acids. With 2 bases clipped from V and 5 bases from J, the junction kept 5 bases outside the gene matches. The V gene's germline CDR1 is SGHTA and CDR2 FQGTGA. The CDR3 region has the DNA TGTGCCAGCAGCTTAGACAGGGGGCGCGGAACCGGGGAGCTGTTTTTT. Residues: CASSLDRGRGTGELFF.

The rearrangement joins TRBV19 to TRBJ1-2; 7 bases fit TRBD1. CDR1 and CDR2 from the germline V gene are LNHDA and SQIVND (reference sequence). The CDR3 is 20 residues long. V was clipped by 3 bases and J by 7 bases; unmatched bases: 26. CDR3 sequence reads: CASSIPPAIPETGVVGGYTF. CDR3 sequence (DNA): TGTGCCAGTAGTATTCCACCCGCTATCCCGGAAACAGGGGTTGTTGGTGGCTACACCTTC.

The CDR3, as DNA: TGCGCCAGCAGGTTCAGTCACTACGAGCAGTACTTC. Its translation: CASRFSHYEQYF. The chain joins TRBV5-1 to TRBJ2-7; D gene uncertain. Germline lookup yields CDR1 SGHRS and CDR2 YFSETQ. V was trimmed by 5 bases and J by 3 bases, leaving 9 bases between them. This CDR3 is built from 12 residues.

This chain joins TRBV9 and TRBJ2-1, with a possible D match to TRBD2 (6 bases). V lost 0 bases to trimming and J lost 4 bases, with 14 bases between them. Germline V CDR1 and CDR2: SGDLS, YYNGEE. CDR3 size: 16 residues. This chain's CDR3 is CASSVGRQEGYNEQFF. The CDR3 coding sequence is TGTGCCAGCAGCGTAGGGCGGCAGGAGGGTTACAATGAGCAGTTCTTC.

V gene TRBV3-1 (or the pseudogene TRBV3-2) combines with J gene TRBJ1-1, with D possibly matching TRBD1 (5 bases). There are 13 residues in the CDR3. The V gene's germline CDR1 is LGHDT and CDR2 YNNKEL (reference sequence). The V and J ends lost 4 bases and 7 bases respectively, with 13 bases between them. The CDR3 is CASSPPLRGEAFF. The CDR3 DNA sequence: TGTGCCAGCAGCCCCCCCCTTAGGGGTGAAGCTTTCTTT.

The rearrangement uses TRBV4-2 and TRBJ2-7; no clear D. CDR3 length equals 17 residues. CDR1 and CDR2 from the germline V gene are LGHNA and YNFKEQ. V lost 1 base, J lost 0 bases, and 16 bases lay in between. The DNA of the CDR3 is TGTGCCAGCAGCCAAGGTAATATAGCCATAAGCTCCTACGAGCAGTACTTC. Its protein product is CASSQGNIAISSYEQYF.

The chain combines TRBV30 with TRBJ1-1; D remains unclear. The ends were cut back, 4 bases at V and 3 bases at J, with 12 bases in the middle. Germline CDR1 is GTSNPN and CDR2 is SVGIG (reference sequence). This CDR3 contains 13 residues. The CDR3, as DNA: TGTGCCTGGATACCCGGGATAGACACTGAAGCTTTCTTT. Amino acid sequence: CAWIPGIDTEAFF.

DNA of the CDR3: TGTGCCAGCAGCCGACAGGGGAACACTGAAGCTTTCTTT. This sequence encodes CASSRQGNTEAFF. The chain links TRBV7-9 to TRBJ1-1; 7 bases are shared with TRBD1. Germline loops: CDR1 SEHNR, CDR2 FQNEAQ (reference sequence). The J segment lost 1 base and the V segment lost 5 bases, leaving 1 base of the junction unmatched. This CDR3 comprises 13 residues.

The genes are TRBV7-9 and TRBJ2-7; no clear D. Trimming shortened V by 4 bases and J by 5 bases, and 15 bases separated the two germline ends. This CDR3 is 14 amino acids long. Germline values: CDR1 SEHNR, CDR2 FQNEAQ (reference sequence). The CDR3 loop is CASSSGSNTHEQYF. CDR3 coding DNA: TGTGCCAGCAGCTCAGGTTCTAATACCCACGAGCAGTACTTC.

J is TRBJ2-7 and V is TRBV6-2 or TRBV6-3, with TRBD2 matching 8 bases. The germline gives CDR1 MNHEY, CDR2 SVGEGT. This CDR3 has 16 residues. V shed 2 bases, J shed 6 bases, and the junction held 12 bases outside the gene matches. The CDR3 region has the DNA TGTGCCAGCAGTTACGATCAGGAGACTAGCGTTTCCGAGCAGTACTTC. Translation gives CASSYDQETSVSEQYF.

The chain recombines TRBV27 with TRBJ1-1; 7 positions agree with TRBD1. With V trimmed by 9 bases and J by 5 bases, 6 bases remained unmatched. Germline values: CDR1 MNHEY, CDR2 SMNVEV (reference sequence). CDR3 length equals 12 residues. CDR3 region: CASKGAGTEAFF. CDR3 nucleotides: TGTGCCAGTAAGGGGGCAGGGACTGAAGCTTTCTTT.

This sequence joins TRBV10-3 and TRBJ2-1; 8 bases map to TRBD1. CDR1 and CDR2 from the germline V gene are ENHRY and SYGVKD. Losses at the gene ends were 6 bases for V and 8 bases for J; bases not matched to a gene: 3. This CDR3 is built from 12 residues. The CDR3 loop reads CAIRDRVDEQFF. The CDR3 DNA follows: TGTGCCATCAGGGACAGGGTCGATGAGCAGTTCTTC.

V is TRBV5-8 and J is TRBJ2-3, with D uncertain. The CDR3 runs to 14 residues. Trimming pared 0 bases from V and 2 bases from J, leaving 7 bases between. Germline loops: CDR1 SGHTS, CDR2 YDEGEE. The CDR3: CASSLEYNTDTQYF. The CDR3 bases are TGTGCCAGCAGCTTGGAATACAACACAGATACGCAGTATTTT.

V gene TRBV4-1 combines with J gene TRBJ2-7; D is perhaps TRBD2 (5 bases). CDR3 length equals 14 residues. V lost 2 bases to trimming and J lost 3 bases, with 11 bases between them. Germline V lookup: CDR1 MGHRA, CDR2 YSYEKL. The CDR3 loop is CASSQTGLIYEQYF. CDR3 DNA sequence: TGCGCCAGCAGCCAAACTGGACTGATCTACGAGCAGTACTTC.

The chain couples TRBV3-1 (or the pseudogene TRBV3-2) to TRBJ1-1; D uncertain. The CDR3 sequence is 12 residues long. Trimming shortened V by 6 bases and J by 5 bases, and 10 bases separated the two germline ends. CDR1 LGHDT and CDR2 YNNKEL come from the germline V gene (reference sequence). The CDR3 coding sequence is TGTGCCAGCAGGGTAGGAGGTACTGAAGCTTTCTTT. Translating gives CASRVGGTEAFF.

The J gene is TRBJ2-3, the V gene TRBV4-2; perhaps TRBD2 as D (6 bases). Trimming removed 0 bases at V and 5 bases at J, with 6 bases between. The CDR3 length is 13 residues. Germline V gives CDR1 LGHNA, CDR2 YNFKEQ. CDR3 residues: CASSQEGGDTQYF. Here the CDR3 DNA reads TGTGCCAGCAGCCAAGAGGGGGGAGATACGCAGTATTTT.

CDR3 bases: TGTGCCAGCAGGGGGGCTAGCGGGTTCTACGAGCAGTACTTC. Protein sequence: CASRGASGFYEQYF. This chain connects TRBV2 to TRBJ2-7; 8 bases agree with TRBD2. The CDR3 has 14 amino acids. V lost 6 bases and J lost 3; bases outside the gene matches: 7. Germline CDR1 SNHLY, CDR2 FYNNEI.

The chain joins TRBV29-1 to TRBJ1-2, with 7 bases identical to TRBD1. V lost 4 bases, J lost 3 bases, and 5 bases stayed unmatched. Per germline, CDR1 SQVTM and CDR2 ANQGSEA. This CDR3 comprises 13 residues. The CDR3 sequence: CSVGRGLDYGYTF. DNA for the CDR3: TGCAGCGTTGGAAGGGGGCTAGACTATGGCTACACCTTC.

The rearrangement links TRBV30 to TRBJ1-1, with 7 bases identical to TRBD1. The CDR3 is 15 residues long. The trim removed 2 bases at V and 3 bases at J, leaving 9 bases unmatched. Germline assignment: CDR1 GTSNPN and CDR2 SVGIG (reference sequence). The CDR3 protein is CAWSTGGTAYTEAFF. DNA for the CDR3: TGTGCCTGGAGTACTGGGGGGACAGCCTACACTGAAGCTTTCTTT.

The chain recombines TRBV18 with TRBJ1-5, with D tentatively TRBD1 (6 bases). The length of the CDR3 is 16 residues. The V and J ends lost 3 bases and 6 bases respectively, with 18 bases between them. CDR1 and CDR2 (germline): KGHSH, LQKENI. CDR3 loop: CASSPTEGVGGQPQHF. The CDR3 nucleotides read TGTGCCAGCTCACCCACCGAAGGGGTAGGGGGTCAGCCCCAGCATTTT.

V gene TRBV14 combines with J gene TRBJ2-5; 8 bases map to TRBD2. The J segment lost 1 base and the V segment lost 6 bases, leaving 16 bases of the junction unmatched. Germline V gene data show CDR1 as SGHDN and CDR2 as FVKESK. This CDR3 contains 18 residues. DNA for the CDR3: TGTGCCAGCAGTCAAAGCGGGGGAGCGATCATTATCCAAGAGACCCAGTACTTC. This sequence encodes CASSQSGGAIIIQETQYF.

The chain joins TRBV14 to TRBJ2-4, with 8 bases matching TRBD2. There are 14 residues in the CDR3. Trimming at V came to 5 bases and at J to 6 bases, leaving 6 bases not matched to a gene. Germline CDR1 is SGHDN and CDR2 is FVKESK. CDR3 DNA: TGTGCCAGCAGCTCCGGGACTAGAATAAACATTCAGTACTTC. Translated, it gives CASSSGTRINIQYF.

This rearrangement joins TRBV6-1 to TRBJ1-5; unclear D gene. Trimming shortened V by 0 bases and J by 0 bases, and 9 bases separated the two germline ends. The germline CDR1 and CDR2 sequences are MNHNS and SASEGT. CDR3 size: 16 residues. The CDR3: CASSEAYPYSNQPQHF. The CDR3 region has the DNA TGTGCCAGCAGTGAAGCGTATCCTTATAGCAATCAGCCCCAGCATTTT.

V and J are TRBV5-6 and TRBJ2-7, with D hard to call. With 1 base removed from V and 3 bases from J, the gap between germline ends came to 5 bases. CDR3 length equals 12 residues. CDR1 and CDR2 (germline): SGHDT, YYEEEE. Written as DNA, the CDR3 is TGTGCCAGCAGCTTGAACTTCTACGAGCAGTACTTC. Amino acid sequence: CASSLNFYEQYF.